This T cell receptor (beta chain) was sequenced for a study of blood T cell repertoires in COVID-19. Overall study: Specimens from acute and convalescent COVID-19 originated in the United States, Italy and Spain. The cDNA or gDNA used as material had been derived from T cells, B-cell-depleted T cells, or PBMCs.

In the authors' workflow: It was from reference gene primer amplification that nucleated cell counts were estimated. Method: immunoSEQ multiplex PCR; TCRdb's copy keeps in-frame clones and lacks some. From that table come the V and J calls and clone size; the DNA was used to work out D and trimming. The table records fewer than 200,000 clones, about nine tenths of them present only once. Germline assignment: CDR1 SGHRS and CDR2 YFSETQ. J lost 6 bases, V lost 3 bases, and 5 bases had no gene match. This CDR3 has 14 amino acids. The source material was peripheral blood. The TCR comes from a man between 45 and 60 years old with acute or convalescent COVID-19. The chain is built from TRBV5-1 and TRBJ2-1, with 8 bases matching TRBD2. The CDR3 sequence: CASSSGGLGNEQFF. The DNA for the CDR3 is TGCGCCAGCAGCTCGGGGGGGCTTGGCAATGAGCAGTTCTTC.